The text below deals with one TCR beta chain. Naive CD8 cells, CD45RO-negative and positively selected for CCR7, excluded terminally differentiated effector memory CD45RA+ cells. The data were taken from a study of shared clonotypes between healthy human individuals. TCRdb's copy holds only in-frame clones and misses some; the assay was immunoSEQ multiplex PCR. The sample has about 820,000 clones, about 92% seen once; the top ten hold about 24%. The TCR comes from a man in his thirties or forties in good health. The sample taken for sequencing was naive CD8+ T cells sorted from blood.

Written as DNA, the CDR3 is TGTGCCAGCAGCTTAGTGACAGGGGAAGCGTCCTACAATGAGCAGTTCTTC. Translation gives CASSLVTGEASYNEQFF. V usage is TRBV7-9 and J usage is TRBJ2-1, with 8 bases fitting TRBD1. This CDR3 is 17 amino acids long. The V gene's germline CDR1 is SEHNR and CDR2 FQNEAQ (reference sequence). V gave up 1 base and J gave up 1 base; unmatched junction bases: 6.